The clone carrying this TCR beta chain came up many times. The antigen is unknown. The authors prepared the TCRbeta library with unique molecular identifiers. Each CDR3 protein is one row after TCRdb ran MiXCR on the PCR reads. Found here are roughly 240,000 distinct CDR3 sequences, roughly 8% of them singletons; the top ten hold 5% to 7%. This sample was included in a study of T-cell reconstitution after alpha-beta-depleted transplantation in children. Broader study findings: One year after transplant, T-cell counts and diversity came mostly from newly produced T cells.

Germline lookup yields CDR1 KGHDR and CDR2 SFDVKD. CDR3 length: 16 residues. V lost 3 bases and J 1 base, leaving 14 bases between the germline ends. The receptor was isolated from a male patient aged 10 to 17 who had a stem cell transplant for acute lymphoblastic leukemia, so the T cells may come from the graft donor. This material consisted of PBMCs, mostly from graft donor cells, taken 180 days after TCRalphabeta/CD19-depleted stem cell transplant. V gene TRBV24-1 combines with J gene TRBJ1-1; D ambiguous. Here the CDR3 reads CATSDTMDGENTEAFF. The CDR3 DNA reads TGTGCCACCAGTGATACTATGGACGGAGAGAACACTGAAGCTTTCTTT.